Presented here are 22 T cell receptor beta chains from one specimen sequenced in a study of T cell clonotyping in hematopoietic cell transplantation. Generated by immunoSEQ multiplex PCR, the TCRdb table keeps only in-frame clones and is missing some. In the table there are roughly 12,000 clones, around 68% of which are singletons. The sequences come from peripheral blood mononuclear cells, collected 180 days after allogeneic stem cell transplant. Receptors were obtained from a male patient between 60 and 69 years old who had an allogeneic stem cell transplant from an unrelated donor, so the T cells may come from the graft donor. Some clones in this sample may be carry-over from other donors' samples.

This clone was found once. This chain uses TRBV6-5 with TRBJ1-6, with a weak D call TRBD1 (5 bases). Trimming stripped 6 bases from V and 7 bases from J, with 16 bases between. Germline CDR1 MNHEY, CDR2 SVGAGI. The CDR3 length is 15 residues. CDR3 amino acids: CASRPPGRQNSPLHF. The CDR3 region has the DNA TGTGCCAGCAGGCCCCCGGGACGGCAGAATTCACCCCTCCACTTT.

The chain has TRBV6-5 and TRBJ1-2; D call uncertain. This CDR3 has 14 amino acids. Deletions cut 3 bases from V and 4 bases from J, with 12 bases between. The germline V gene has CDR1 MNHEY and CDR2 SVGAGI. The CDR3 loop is CASSYRIEGYGYTF. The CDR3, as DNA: TGTGCCAGCAGTTATAGAATAGAAGGCTATGGCTACACCTTC.

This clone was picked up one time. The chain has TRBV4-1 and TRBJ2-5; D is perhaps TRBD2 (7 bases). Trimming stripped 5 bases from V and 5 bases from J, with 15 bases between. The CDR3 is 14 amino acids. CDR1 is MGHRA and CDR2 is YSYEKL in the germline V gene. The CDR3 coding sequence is TGCGCCAGCAGCAGGGGGGGGAGTAGTGAGACCCAGTACTTC. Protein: CASSRGGSSETQYF.

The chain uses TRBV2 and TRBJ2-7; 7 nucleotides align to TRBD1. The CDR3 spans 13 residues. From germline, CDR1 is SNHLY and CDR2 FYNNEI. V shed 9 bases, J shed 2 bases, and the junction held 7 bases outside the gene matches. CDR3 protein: CARGGQAAYEQYF. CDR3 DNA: TGTGCCAGGGGTGGACAGGCCGCCTACGAGCAGTACTTC.

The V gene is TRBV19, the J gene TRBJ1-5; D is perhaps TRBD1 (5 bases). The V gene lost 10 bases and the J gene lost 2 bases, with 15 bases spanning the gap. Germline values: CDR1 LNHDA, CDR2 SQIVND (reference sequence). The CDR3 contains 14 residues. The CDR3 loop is CATRVWEGNQPQHF. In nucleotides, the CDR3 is TGTGCCACCAGGGTCTGGGAAGGCAATCAGCCCCAGCATTTT. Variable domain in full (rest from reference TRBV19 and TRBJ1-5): DGGITQSPKYLFRKEGQNVTLSCEQNLNHDAMYWYRQDPGQGLRLIYYSQIVNDFQKGDIAEGYSVSREKKESFPLTVTSAQKNPTAFYLCATRVWEGNQPQHFGDGTRLSIL.

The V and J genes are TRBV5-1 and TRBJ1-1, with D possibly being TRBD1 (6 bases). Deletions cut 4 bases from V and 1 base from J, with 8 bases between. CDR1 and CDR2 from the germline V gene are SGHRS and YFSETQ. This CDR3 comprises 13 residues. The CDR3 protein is CASSPQGNTEAFF. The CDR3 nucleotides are TGCGCCAGCAGCCCACAGGGGAACACTGAAGCTTTCTTT.

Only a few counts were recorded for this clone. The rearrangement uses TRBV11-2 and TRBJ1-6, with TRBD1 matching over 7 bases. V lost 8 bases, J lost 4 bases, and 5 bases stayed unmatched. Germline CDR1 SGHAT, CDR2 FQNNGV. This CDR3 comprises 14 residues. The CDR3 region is CASVQGPYNSPLHF. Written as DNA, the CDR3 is TGTGCCAGCGTACAGGGGCCGTATAATTCACCCCTCCACTTT.

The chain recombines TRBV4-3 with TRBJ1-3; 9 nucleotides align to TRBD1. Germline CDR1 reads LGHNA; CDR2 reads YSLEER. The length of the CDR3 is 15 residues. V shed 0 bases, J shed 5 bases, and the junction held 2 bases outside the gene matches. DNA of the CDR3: TGCGCCAGCAGCCAAGAACAGGGGGCCCGAAACACCATATATTTT. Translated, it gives CASSQEQGARNTIYF.

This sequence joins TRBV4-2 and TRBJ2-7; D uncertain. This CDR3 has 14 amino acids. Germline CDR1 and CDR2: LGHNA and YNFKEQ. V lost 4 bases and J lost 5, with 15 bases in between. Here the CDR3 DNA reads TGTGCCAGCAGCCCTACGGAAGGGTTGAACGAGCAGTACTTC. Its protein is CASSPTEGLNEQYF.

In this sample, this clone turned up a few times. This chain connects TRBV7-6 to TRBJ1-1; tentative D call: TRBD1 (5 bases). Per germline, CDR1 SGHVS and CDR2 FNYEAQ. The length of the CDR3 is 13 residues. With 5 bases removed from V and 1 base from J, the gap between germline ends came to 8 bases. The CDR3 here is CASSPQENTEAFF. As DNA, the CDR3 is TGTGCCAGCAGCCCACAGGAGAACACTGAAGCTTTCTTT.

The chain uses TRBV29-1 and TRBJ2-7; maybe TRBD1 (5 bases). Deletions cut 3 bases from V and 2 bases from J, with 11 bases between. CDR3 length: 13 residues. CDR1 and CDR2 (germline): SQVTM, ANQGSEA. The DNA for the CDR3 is TGCAGCGTTGAGGCGCAGGGCGCCTACGAGCAGTACTTC. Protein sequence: CSVEAQGAYEQYF.

CDR3 protein: CASSFLSSPLHF. DNA of the CDR3: TGTGCCAGCAGTTTTCTAAGTTCACCCCTCCACTTT. The V gene is TRBV27, the J gene TRBJ1-6; D is uncertain. The CDR3 consists of 12 residues. V was shortened by 3 bases and J by 9 bases, with 6 bases between the two germline ends. Germline-derived CDR1 and CDR2 are MNHEY and SMNVEV (reference sequence).

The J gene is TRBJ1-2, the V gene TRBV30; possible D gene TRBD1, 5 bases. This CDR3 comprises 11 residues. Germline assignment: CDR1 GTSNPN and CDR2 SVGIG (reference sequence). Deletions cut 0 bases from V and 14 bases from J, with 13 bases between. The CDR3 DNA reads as TGTGCCTGGAGTGTAGGGACGGCGACTACCTTC. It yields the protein CAWSVGTATTF.

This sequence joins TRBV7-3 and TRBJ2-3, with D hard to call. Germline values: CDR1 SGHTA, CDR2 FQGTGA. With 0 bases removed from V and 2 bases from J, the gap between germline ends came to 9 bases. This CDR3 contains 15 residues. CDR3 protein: CASSLTTVSTDTQYF. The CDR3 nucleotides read TGTGCCAGCAGCTTAACGACGGTATCCACAGATACGCAGTATTTT.

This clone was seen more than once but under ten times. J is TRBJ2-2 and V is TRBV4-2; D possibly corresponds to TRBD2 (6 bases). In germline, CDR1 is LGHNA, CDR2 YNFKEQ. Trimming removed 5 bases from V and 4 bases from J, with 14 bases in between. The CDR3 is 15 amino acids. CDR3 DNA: TGTGCCAGCAGCGAAGCCACCGGGGGCACCGGGGAGCTGTTTTTT. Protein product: CASSEATGGTGELFF.

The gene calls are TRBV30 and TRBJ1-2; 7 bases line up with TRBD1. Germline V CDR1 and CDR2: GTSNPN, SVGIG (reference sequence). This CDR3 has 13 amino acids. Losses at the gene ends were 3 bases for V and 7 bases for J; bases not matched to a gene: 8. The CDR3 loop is CAWREQGSFGYTF. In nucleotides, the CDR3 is TGTGCCTGGAGGGAACAGGGGAGTTTTGGCTACACCTTC.

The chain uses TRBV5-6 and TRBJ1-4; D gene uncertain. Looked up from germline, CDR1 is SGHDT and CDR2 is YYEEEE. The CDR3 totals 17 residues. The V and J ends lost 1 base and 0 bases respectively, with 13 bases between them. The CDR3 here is CASSLSAGSPTNEKLFF. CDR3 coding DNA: TGTGCCAGCAGCTTGAGTGCGGGCTCCCCAACTAATGAAAAACTGTTTTTT.

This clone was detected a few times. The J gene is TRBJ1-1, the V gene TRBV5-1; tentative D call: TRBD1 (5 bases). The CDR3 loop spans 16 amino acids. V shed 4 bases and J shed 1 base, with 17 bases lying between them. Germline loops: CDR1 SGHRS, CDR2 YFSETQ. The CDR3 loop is CASSPWGGRANTEAFF. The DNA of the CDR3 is TGCGCCAGCAGCCCCTGGGGTGGCAGGGCGAACACTGAAGCTTTCTTT.

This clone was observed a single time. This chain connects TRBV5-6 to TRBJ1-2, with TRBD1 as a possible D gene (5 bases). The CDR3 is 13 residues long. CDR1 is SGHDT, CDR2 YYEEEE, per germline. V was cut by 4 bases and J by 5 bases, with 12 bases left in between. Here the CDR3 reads CASSADTLYGYTF. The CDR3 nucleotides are TGTGCCAGCAGCGCGGACACACTATATGGCTACACCTTC.

The DNA for the CDR3 is TGTGCCAGCAGCCCGACCTTGACAGGGGACTATGGCTACACCTTC. Its protein is CASSPTLTGDYGYTF. The rearrangement joins TRBV2 to TRBJ1-2; 8 nucleotides align to TRBD1. The CDR3 contains 15 residues. CDR1 and CDR2 from the germline V gene are SNHLY and FYNNEI. V lost 6 bases and J lost 3; bases outside the gene matches: 9.

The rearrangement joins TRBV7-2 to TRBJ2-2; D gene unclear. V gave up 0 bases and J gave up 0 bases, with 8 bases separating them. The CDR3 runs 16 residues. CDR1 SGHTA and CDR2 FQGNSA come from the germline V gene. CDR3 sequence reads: CASSLASSANTGELFF. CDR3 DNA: TGTGCCAGCAGCTTAGCGTCTAGTGCGAACACCGGGGAGCTGTTTTTT.

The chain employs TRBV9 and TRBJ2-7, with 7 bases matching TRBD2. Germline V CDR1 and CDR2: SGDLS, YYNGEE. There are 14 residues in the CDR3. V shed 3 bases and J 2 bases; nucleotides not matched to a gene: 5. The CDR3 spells CASSERGLAYEQYF. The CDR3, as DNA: TGTGCCAGCAGCGAGCGGGGACTCGCCTACGAGCAGTACTTC.